The T cell receptor (beta chain) under discussion was sequenced for a study of cytomegalovirus exposure and HLA in healthy donors. Study-level points and caveats: Subsequent analysis found a tendency for first-cohort TCR clusters to co-occur within the 120 or so validation repertoires. Usually a TCR sequence was rare, but some public TCRs were found in many donors.

The germline CDR1 and CDR2 sequences are SGHNT and YYREEE (reference sequence). Unmatched junction bases numbered 2, after V lost 0 bases and J lost 2 bases. The CDR3 has 15 residues. Assay used: immunoSEQ multiplex PCR; TCRdb lists only in-frame clones, some missing. Seen here are 100,000 to 150,000 clones, about 96% observed once, and the top ten hold about 1.7%. For this clone: Its specificity is not known.

The genes are TRBV5-4 and TRBJ2-3; TRBD1 matches at 8 bases. The sequenced sample consisted of PBMCs. The receptor was isolated from a man aged 18 to 35 in good health and CMV-seronegative. CDR3 in amino acids: CASSLEGQVTDTQYF. For the CDR3, the DNA is TGTGCCAGCAGCTTGGAGGGACAGGTCACAGATACGCAGTATTTT.